Described below is a single TCR beta chain sequence and its context. The donors, all healthy, were Caucasians living in Russia, aged 6 to 90. Around 9.4 milliliters was the volume of peripheral blood drawn from each donor. Each sample provided at least 5.5 micrograms of extracted total RNA. The sample is drawn from a study of blood T cells in healthy people across ages. Alongside a J-beta primer mix, a sample-barcoded 5' primer served in a second PCR lasting about 6 to 12 cycles. All samples yielded 3 million or more CDR3-containing paired-end reads. TCRdb recomputed calls from the 5' RACE reads with MiXCR, one row per CDR3 protein. The data show some 900,000 distinct CDR3 sequences, roughly 52% seen once. V was clipped by 3 bases and J by 7 bases; unmatched bases: 14. The CDR3 totals 16 residues. The germline V gene has CDR1 MDHEN and CDR2 SYDVKM.

This TCR was recovered from a man aged 25-45 years in good health. The chain employs TRBV28 and TRBJ2-7; 8 positions agree with TRBD2. The sequenced material came from blood. The CDR3 reads CASSFRGRAGVFEQYF. Here the CDR3 DNA reads TGTGCCAGCAGTTTTAGAGGACGAGCGGGGGTATTTGAGCAGTACTTC.